These T cell receptor beta chains were read from a single sample in a study of Ad26.COV2.S vaccination and SARS-CoV-2 variants. Libraries were prepared by immunoSEQ multiplex PCR; TCRdb keeps only in-frame clonotypes and omits some of them. The table records over 400,000 clones, roughly 90% of them present only once. The sequencing used peripheral blood, collected in a trial of Ad26.COV2.S vaccine versus placebo. These receptors were taken from a person between 18 and 65 years old who received the Ad26.COV2.S COVID-19 vaccine or a placebo. Both conserved end residues are trimmed from each CDR3. The D gene is left open where the match is weak.

ASSPGGYGYT | . | TRBV13
ASSIGQSAMGAF | . | TRBV19
ASSYDLNTGELF | . | TRBV6-2/TRBV6-3
ASSLVDRGNQPQH | TRBD1 | TRBV7-9
ASSLRRGAYNEQF | TRBD2 | TRBV7-8
ASSCSGGAAASDTQY | TRBD2 | TRBV3-1/TRBV3-2
ASGLVVPTGIENGYT | . | TRBV12-5
ASSLAGGRNQPQH | . | TRBV7-9
ASRPGGLGYGYT | TRBD1 | TRBV6-5
GSSGYGYT | . | TRBV20-1
AWTLGTSGSYEQY | TRBD2 | TRBV30
ASSYTGTFLPQH | . | TRBV6-2/TRBV6-3
AWRDWTAYGYT | . | TRBV30
ASMKGTERYGYT | TRBD1 | TRBV6-6
ATSRVLRGPNEKLF | . | TRBV15
ASSLEYGDGYT | . | TRBV5-5
ASSLDREGKNIQY | . | TRBV5-1
ASSVVGRGFNEQF | . | TRBV9
ASSLGIGETKTQY | . | TRBV5-4
ASSTIPGTEAF | . | TRBV28
ASSPGGRDTQY | TRBD2 | TRBV28
ASSLQGQTNTGELF | . | TRBV27
ASSPQERGSTGELF | TRBD2 | TRBV4-1